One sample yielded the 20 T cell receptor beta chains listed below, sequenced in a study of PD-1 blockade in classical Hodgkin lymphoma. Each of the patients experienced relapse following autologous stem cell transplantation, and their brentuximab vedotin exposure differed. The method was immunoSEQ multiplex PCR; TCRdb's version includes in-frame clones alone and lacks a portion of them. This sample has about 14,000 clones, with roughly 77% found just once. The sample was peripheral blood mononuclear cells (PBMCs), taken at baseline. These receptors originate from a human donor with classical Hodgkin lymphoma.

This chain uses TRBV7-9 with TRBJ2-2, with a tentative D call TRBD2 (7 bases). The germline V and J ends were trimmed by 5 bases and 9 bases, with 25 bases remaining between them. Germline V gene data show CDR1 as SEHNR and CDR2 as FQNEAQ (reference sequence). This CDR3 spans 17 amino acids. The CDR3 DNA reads TGTGCCAGCAGCCAACCCCCGGGGGGCAGCGAGGTACGGGAGCTGTTTTTT. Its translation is CASSQPPGGSEVRELFF.

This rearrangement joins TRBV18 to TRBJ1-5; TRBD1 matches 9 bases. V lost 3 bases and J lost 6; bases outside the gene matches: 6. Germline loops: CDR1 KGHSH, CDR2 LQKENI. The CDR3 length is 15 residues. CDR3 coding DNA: TGTGCCAGCTCACCTCAGGGACAGGGAGGTCAGCCCCAGCATTTT. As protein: CASSPQGQGGQPQHF.

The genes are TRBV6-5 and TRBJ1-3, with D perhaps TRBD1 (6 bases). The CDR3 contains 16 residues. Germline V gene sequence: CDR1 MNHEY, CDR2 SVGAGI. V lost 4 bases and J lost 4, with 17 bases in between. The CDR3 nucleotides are TGTGCCAGCAGTTCCCGGAGGGGGGCAAAGGGAAACACCATATATTTT. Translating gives CASSSRRGAKGNTIYF.

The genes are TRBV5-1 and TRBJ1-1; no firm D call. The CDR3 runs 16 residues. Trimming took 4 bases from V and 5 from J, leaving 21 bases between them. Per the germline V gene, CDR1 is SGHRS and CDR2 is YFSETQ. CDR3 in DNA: TGCGCCAGCAGCCCTTTTCGTGAGGCGGGCAGGACTGAAGCTTTCTTT. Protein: CASSPFREAGRTEAFF.

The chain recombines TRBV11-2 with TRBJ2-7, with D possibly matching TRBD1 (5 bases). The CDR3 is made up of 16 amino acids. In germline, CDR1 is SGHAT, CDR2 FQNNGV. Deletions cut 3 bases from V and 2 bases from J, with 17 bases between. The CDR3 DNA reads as TGTGCCAGCAGCTTCAGGGAACCCTCCCCTGCCTACGAGCAGTACTTC. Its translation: CASSFREPSPAYEQYF.

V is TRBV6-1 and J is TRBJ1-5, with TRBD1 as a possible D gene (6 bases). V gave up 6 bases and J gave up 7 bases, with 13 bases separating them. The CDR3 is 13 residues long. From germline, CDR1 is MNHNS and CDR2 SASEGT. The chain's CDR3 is CASSVGGPQPQHF. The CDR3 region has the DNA TGTGCCAGCAGCGTCGGGGGGCCCCAGCCCCAGCATTTT.

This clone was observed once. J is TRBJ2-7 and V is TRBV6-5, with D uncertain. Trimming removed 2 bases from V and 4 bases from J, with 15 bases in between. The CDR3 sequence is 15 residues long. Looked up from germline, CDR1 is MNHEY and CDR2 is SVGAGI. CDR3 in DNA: TGTGCCAGCAGTTACGGGCAATCGGTAAAGTACGAGCAGTACTTC. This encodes CASSYGQSVKYEQYF.

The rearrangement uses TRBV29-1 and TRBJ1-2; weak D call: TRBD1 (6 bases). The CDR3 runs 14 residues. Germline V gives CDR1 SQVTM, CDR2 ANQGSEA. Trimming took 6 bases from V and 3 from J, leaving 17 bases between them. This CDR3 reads CSVVRDNPHYGYTF. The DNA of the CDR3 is TGCAGCGTAGTCCGGGACAATCCACACTATGGCTACACCTTC.

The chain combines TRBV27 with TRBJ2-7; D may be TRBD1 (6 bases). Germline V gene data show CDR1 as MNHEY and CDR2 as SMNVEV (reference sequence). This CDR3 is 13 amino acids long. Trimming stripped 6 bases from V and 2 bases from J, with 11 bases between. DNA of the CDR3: TGTGCCAGCAGGGCAGGGGTCCCCTACGAGCAGTACTTC. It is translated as CASRAGVPYEQYF.

CDR3 in DNA: TGCGCCAGCAGCCATGTGGGGAACACCGGGGAGCTGTTTTTT. As protein: CASSHVGNTGELFF. The rearrangement links TRBV4-3 to TRBJ2-2; D is undetermined. This CDR3 is built from 14 residues. Trimming removed 3 bases at V and 1 base at J, with 6 bases between. Germline V gives CDR1 LGHNA, CDR2 YSLEER.

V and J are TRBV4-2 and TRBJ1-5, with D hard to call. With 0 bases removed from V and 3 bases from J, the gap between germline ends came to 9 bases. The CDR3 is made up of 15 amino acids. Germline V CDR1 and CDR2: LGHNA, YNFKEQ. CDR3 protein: CASSQEGVPNQPQHF. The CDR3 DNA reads TGTGCCAGCAGCCAAGAAGGAGTCCCCAATCAGCCCCAGCATTTT.

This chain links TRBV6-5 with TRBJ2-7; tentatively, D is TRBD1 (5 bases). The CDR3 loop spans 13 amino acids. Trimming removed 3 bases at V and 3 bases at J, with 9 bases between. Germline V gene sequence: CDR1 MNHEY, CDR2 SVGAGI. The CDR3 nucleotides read TGTGCCAGCAGTTATTTCGACAGCTACGAGCAGTACTTC. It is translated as CASSYFDSYEQYF.

The CDR3 here is CASGITGPRAGELFF. CDR3 coding DNA: TGTGCTAGTGGTATAACAGGGCCCAGGGCCGGGGAGCTGTTTTTT. This rearrangement joins TRBV12-5 to TRBJ2-2; tentative D call: TRBD1 (6 bases). The germline V and J ends were trimmed by 5 bases and 6 bases, with 16 bases remaining between them. CDR1 and CDR2 (germline): LGHNT, FRNRAP. CDR3 size: 15 residues.

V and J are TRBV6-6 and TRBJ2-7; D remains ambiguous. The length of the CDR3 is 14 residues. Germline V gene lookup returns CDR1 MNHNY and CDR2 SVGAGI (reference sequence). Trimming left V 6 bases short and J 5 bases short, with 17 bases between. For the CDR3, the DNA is TGTGCCAGCAGGGAGAGGCAGGCTCGCGACGAGCAGTACTTC. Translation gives CASRERQARDEQYF.

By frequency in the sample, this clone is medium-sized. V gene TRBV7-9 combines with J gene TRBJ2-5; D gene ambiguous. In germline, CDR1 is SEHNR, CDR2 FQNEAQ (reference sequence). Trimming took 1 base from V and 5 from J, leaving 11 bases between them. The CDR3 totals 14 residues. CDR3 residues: CASSLGGLWETQYF. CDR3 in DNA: TGTGCCAGCAGCTTAGGAGGTCTATGGGAGACCCAGTACTTC.

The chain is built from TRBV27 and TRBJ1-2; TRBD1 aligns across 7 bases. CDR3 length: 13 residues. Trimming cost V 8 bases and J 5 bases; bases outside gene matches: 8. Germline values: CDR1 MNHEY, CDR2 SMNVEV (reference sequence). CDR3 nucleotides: TGTGCCAGCGGAAGACAGGGTGGGTATGGCTACACCTTC. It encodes CASGRQGGYGYTF.

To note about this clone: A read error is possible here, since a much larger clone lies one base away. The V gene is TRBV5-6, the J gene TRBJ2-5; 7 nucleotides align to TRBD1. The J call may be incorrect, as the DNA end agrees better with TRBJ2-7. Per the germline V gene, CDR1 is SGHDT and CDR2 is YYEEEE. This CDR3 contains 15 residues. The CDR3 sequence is CASSLVGQNNYEQYF. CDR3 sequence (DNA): TGCGCCAGCAGCTTGGTGGGACAGAATAACTACGAGCAGTACTTC.

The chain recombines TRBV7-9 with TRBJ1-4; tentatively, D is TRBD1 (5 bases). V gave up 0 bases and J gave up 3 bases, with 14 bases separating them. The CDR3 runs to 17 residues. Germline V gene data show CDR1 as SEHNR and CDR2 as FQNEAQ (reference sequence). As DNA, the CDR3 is TGTGCCAGCAGCTTAGCGCGAGGGGTGAGGGCTAATGAAAAACTGTTTTTT. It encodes CASSLARGVRANEKLFF.

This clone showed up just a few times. The CDR3 is CASSLRLNEQFF. CDR3 bases: TGTGCCAGCAGCCTACGTCTGAATGAGCAGTTCTTC. V usage is TRBV7-2 and J usage is TRBJ2-1; D unclear. Trimming stripped 5 bases from V and 7 bases from J, with 9 bases between. Germline V CDR1 and CDR2: SGHTA, FQGNSA. The CDR3 consists of 12 residues.

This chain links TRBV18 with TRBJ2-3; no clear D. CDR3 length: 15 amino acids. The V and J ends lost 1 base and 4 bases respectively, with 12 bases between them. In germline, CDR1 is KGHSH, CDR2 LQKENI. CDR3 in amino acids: CASSPLGSGSDTQYF. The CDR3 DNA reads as TGTGCCAGCTCACCACTAGGTTCTGGTTCAGATACGCAGTATTTT.